In this sample, the clone carrying this T cell receptor (beta chain) turned up a few times. This sample was included in a study of early T cells in non-severe SARS-CoV-2 infection. Overall study: Sequencing used unsorted whole-blood bulk RNA, so chains lack pairing.

Researchers attached unique molecular identifiers to individual cDNA molecules. TCRdb re-called the 5' RACE reads with MiXCR, one entry per CDR3 protein. The profile shows 65,000 to 80,000 distinct CDR3 sequences, roughly 12% of them singletons. The germline V and J ends were trimmed by 3 bases and 4 bases, with 12 bases remaining between them. The CDR3 contains 14 residues. Sequencing input: whole blood. This clonotype was sampled from an adult who was a healthcare worker with PCR-confirmed SARS-CoV-2 infection or an uninfected control (not recorded which). This sequence joins TRBV12-3 or TRBV12-4 and TRBJ1-1, with D possibly being TRBD1 (5 bases). The CDR3 loop reads CASSFGGDGTEAFF. CDR3 bases: TGTGCCAGCAGTTTTGGGGGAGATGGCACTGAAGCTTTCTTT.